This T cell receptor (beta chain) is from a study of T-cell reconstitution after alpha-beta-depleted transplantation in children. As it was prepared, the TCRbeta library received unique molecular identifiers. MiXCR, run by TCRdb on the PCR reads, gives a single entry per CDR3 protein. The table has some 600,000 distinct CDR3 sequences, roughly 13% seen once. This CDR3 spans 16 amino acids. J was trimmed by 5 bases and V by 6 bases; bases with no gene match: 8. CDR1 and CDR2 from the germline V gene are KGHSH and LQKENI. Study-wide points: Where alpha-beta T cells came from about two months after transplant was reportedly several hundred expanded graft clones.

This clonotype was recorded at least ten times. The antigen remains unidentified. The gene calls are TRBV18 and TRBJ2-3, with 13 bases that match TRBD2. The specimen comprised PBMCs, mostly from graft donor cells, sampled 360 days after TCRalphabeta/CD19-depleted stem cell transplant. The TCR comes from a male patient younger than 18 who had a stem cell transplant for acute myeloid leukemia, so the T cells may come from the graft donor. This chain's CDR3 is CASSLLAGGPEDTQYF. The CDR3 bases are TGTGCCAGCTCGCTACTAGCGGGAGGGCCGGAAGATACGCAGTATTTT.